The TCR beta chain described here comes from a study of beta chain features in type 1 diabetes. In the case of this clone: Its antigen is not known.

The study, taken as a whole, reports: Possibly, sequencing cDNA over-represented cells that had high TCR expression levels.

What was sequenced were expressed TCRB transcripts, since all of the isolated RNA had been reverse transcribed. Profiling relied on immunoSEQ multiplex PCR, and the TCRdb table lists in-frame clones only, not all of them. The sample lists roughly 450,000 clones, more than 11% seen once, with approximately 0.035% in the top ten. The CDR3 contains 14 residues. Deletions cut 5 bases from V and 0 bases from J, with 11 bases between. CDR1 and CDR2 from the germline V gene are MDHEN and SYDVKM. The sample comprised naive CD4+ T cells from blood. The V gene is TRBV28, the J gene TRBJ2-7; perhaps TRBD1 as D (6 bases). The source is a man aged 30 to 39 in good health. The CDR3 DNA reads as TGTGCCAGCAGTATTACAGGGAGCTCCTACGAGCAGTACGTC. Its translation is CASSITGSSYEQYV.